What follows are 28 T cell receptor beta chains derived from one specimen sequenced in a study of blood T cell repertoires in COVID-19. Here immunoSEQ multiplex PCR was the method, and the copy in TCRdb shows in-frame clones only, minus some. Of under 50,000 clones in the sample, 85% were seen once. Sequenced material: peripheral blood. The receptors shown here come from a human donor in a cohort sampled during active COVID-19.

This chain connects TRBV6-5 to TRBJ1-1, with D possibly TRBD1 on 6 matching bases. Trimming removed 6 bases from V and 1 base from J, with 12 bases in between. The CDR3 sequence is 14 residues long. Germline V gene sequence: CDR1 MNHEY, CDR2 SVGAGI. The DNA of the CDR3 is TGTGCCAGCAGGGCCGGGACATCGAACACTGAAGCTTTCTTT. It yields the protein CASRAGTSNTEAFF.

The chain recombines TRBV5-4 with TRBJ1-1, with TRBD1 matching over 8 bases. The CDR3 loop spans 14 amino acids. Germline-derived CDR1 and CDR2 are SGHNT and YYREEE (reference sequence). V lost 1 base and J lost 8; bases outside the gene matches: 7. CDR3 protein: CASSLFQGASEAFF. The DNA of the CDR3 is TGTGCCAGCAGCTTGTTCCAGGGGGCCTCAGAAGCTTTCTTT.

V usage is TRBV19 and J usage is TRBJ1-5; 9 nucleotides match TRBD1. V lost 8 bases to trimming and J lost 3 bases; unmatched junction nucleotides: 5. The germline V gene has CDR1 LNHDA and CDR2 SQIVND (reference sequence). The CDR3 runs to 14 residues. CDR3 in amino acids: CASARDRANQPQHF. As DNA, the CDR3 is TGTGCCAGTGCCCGGGACAGGGCCAATCAGCCCCAGCATTTT.

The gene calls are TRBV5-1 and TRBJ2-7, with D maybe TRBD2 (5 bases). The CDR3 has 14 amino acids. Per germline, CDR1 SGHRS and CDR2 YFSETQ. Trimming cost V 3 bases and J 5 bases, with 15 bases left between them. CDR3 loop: CASSSQGAGNEQYF. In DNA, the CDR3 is TGCGCCAGCAGCTCCCAAGGTGCGGGTAACGAGCAGTACTTC.

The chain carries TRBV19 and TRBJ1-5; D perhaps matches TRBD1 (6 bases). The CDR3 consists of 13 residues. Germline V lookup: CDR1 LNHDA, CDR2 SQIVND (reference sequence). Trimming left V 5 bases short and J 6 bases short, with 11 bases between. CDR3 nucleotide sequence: TGTGCCAGTAGTTCACCACAGGGTCAGCCCCAGCATTTT. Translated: CASSSPQGQPQHF.

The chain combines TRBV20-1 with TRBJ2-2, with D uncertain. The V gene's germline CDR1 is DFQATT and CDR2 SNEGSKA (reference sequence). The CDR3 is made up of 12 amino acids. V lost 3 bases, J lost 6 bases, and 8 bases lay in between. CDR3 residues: CSASNSPGELFF. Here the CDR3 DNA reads TGCAGTGCTAGTAATAGCCCCGGGGAGCTGTTTTTT.

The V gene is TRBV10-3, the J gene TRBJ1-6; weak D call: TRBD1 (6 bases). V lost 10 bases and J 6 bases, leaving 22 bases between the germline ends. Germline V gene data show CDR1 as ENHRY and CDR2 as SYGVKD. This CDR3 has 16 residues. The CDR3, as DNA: TGTGCCAGCAATCGACAGGCGGGGGGGATTAATTCACCCCTCCACTTT. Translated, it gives CASNRQAGGINSPLHF.

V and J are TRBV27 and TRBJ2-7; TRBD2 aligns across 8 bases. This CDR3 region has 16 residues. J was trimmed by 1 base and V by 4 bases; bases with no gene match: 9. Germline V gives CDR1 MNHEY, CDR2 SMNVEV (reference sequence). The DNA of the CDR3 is TGTGCCAGCAGTTCACTTCTAGCGGGTGAGTCCTACGAGCAGTACTTC. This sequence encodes CASSSLLAGESYEQYF.

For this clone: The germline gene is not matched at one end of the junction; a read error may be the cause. The DNA for the CDR3 is TGTGCTAGCAGCTTATTGGGGGCCGAATACAATGAGCAGTTCTTC. Translation gives CASSLLGAEYNEQFF. The J gene is TRBJ2-1, the V gene TRBV7-7; a possible D gene is TRBD1 (6 bases). Germline CDR1 SSHAT, CDR2 FNYEAQ (reference sequence). CDR3 size: 15 residues.

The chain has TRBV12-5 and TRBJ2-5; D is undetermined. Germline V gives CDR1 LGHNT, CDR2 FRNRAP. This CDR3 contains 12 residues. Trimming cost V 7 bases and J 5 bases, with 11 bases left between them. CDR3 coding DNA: TGTGCTAGTGCGAGAAACGGGGAGACCCAGTACTTC. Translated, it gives CASARNGETQYF.

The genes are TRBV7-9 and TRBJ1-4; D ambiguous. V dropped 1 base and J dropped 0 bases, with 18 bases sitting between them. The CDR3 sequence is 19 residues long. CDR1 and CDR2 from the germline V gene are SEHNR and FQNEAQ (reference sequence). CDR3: CASSLVGSGRPATNEKLFF. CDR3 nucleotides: TGTGCCAGCAGCTTAGTAGGGAGTGGACGACCCGCAACTAATGAAAAACTGTTTTTT.

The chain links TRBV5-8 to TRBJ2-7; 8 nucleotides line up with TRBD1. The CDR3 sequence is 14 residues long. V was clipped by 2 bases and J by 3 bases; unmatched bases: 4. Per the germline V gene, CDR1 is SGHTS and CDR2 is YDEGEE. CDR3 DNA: TGTGCCAGCAGCTTCACAGACAGGGGCTACGAGCAGTACTTC. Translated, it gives CASSFTDRGYEQYF.

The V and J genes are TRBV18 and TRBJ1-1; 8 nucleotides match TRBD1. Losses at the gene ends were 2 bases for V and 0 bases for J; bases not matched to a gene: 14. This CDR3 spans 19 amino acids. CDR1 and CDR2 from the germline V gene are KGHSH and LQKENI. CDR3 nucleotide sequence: TGTGCCAGCTCACCATCCCTCATGGTCCGGACAGGGATGAACACTGAAGCTTTCTTT. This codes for CASSPSLMVRTGMNTEAFF.

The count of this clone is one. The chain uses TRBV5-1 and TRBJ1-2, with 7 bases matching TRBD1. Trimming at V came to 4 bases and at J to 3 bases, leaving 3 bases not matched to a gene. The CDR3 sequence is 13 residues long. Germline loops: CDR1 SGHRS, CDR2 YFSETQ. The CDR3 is CASSPRGDYGYTF. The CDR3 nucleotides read TGCGCCAGCAGCCCCAGGGGGGACTATGGCTACACCTTC.

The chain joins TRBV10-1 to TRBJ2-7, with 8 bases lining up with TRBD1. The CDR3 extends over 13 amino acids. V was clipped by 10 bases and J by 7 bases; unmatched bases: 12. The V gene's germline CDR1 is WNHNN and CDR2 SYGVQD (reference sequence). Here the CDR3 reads CATSDRALGEQYF. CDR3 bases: TGCGCCACTTCGGACAGGGCTCTTGGGGAGCAGTACTTC.

The CDR3 sequence is CASSPGVNTEAFF. CDR3 sequence (DNA): TGTGCCAGCAGCCCGGGGGTAAACACTGAAGCTTTCTTT. The rearrangement uses TRBV6-4 and TRBJ1-1, with D perhaps matching TRBD1 (5 bases). The CDR3 loop spans 13 amino acids. V shed 6 bases and J shed 2 bases, with 10 bases lying between them. Per the germline V gene, CDR1 is MRHNA and CDR2 is SNTAGT.

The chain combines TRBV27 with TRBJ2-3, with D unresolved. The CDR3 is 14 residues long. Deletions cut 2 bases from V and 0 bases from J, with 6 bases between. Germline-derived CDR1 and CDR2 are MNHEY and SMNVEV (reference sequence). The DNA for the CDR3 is TGTGCCAGCAGTTTAGATCGGAGCACAGATACGCAGTATTTT. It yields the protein CASSLDRSTDTQYF.

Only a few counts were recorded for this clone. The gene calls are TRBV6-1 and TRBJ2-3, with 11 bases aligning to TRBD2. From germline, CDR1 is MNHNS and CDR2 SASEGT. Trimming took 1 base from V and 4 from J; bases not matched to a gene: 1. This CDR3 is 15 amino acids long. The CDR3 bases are TGTGCCAGCAGTGAAGTACTAGCGGGAGCAGATACGCAGTATTTT. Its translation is CASSEVLAGADTQYF.

This CDR3 is CAWSVGLGPQHF. The DNA for the CDR3 is TGTGCCTGGAGTGTAGGTTTGGGGCCTCAGCATTTT. The chain joins TRBV30 to TRBJ1-5, with D possibly TRBD1 on 5 matching bases. Trimming took off 0 bases at V and 13 bases at J, with 13 bases between the two ends. Germline V gene sequence: CDR1 GTSNPN, CDR2 SVGIG (reference sequence). CDR3 size: 12 residues.

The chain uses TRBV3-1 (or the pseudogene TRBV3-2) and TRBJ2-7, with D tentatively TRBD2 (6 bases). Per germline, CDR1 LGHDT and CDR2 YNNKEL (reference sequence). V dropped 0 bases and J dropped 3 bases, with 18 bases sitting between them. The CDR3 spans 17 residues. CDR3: CASSQDPRTTLDYEQYF. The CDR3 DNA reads TGTGCCAGCAGCCAAGATCCCAGGACTACCTTAGACTACGAGCAGTACTTC.

The CDR3 DNA reads as TGTGCCAGCAGTTCCCCAGGCTACAATGAGCAGTTCTTC. Its translation: CASSSPGYNEQFF. J is TRBJ2-1 and V is TRBV27, with D uncertain. The germline CDR1 and CDR2 sequences are MNHEY and SMNVEV (reference sequence). The CDR3 totals 13 residues. Trimming stripped 4 bases from V and 3 bases from J, with 7 bases between.

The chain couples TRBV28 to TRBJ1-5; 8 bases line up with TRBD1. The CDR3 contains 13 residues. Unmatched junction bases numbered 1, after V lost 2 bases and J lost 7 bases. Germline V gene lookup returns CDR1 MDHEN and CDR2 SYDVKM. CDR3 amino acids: CASSLQGAQPQHF. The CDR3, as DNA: TGTGCCAGCAGTTTACAGGGGGCGCAGCCCCAGCATTTT.

CDR3 amino acids: CASSPRGGRAEKTQYF. CDR3 bases: TGTGCCAGCAGTCCCCGGGGCGGGAGGGCCGAAAAGACCCAGTACTTC. V is TRBV28 and J is TRBJ2-5, with TRBD2 identical over 9 bases. J gave up 6 bases and V 5 bases, and 13 bases lay outside the gene matches. Germline values: CDR1 MDHEN, CDR2 SYDVKM. The length of the CDR3 is 16 residues. The full variable domain, rest sourced from reference TRBV28 and TRBJ2-5, is DVKVTQSSRYLVKRTGEKVFLECVQDMDHENMFWYRQDPGLGLRLIYFSYDVKMKEKGDIPEGYSVSREKKERFSLILESASTNQTSMYLCASSPRGGRAEKTQYFGPGTRLLVL.

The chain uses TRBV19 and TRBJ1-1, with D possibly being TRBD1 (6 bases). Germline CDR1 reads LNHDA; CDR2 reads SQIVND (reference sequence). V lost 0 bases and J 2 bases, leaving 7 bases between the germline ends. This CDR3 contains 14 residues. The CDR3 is CASSIDRGNTEAFF. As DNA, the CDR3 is TGTGCCAGTAGTATAGACAGGGGTAACACTGAAGCTTTCTTT.

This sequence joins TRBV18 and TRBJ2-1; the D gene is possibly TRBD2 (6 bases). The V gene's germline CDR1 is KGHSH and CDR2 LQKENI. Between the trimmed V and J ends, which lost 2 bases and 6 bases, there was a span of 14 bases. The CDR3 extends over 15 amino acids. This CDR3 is CASSPGRGGFNEQFF. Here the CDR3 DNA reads TGTGCCAGCTCACCAGGGCGGGGAGGATTCAATGAGCAGTTCTTC.

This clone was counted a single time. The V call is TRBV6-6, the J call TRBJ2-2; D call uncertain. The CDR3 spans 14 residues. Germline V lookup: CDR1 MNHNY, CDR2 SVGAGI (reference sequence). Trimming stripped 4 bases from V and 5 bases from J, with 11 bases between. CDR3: CASSSPLLTGELFF. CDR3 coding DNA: TGTGCCAGCAGTTCCCCGTTACTGACCGGGGAGCTGTTTTTT.

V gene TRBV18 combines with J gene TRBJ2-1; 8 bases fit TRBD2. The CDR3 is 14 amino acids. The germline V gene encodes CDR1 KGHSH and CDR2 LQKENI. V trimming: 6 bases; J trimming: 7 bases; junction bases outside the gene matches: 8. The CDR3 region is CASSPGGVTNEQFF. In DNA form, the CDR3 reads TGTGCCAGCTCTCCCGGGGGGGTGACGAATGAGCAGTTCTTC. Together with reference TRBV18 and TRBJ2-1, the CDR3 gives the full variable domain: NAGVMQNPRHLVRRRGQEARLRCSPMKGHSHVYWYRQLPEEGLKFMVYLQKENIIDESGMPKERFSAEFPKEGPSILRIQQVVRGDSAAYFCASSPGGVTNEQFFGPGTRLTVL.

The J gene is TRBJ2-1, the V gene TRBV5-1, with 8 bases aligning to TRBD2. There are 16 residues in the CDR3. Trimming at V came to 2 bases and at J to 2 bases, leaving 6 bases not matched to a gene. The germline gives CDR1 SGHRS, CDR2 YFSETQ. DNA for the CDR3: TGCGCCAGCAGCTTAACCAGCGGGGGAACCTACAATGAGCAGTTCTTC. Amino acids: CASSLTSGGTYNEQFF.